This TCR beta chain appears in the sequencing data of a study of chemoradiotherapy in HPV16-positive cancers. From germline, CDR1 is SGHAT and CDR2 FQNNGV. Trimming pared 5 bases from V and 4 bases from J, leaving 23 bases between. This CDR3 spans 17 amino acids. Of note for this clone: As yet, its antigen is unknown.

Whole-study findings and limits: Candidate HPV-specific clones and E7-related TCR motifs grew in tumor during treatment. In HPV16-positive patients, HPV-responsive T-cell expansion tracked better recurrence-free survival.

Profiling relied on immunoSEQ multiplex PCR, and the TCRdb table lists in-frame clones only, not all of them. The data contain tens of thousands of clones, approximately 84% of them singletons. This receptor was identified in a human donor with HPV-associated anogenital cancer. Sequenced here: blood, sampled from a patient who underwent chemoradiotherapy. This chain connects TRBV11-2 to TRBJ1-2; D possibly corresponds to TRBD1 (6 bases). The CDR3 is CASSLTREQGRGYGYTF. In DNA, the CDR3 is TGTGCCAGCAGCCTCACGAGGGAACAGGGCCGGGGCTATGGCTACACCTTC.